These T cell receptor beta chains were read from a single sample in a study of control samples from healthy donors and cancer patients. The table came from immunoSEQ multiplex PCR; TCRdb's copy has only in-frame clones and leaves some out. The sample lists some 220,000 clones, just under 95% occurring once. The sample comprised blood. The receptors here all came from a man aged 45-60 years in good health. The CDR3 runs from the conserved cysteine through the conserved F or W. D genes are given only for firm matches.

TRBJ1-4 TRBV5-1 TRBD1 CASSPGTDPNEKLFF
TRBJ2-7 TRBV7-2 . CASSLAGSGDEQYF
TRBJ2-2 TRBV5-6 . CASSPLSDTGELFF
TRBJ2-1 TRBV15 . CATSTFPGFSYNEQFF
TRBJ2-7 TRBV2 . CATQGFSYEQYF
TRBJ2-7 TRBV11-3 TRBD2 CASSLDGELAGAEQYF
TRBJ1-5 TRBV2 . CASSERSGPLREQPQHF
TRBJ2-1 TRBV28 TRBD2 CASSGLAGGPSPYNEQFF
TRBJ2-1 TRBV11-3 . CASSLAPPNEQFF
TRBJ1-1 TRBV27 . CASSWNTEAFF
TRBJ1-4 TRBV2 TRBD1 CASRAGGEKLFF
TRBJ1-2 TRBV7-9 . CASSFGDRSPYGYTF
TRBJ2-7 TRBV5-4 . CASSLDPGPSYEQYF
TRBJ2-2 TRBV11-3 . CASSIITGGELFF
TRBJ1-6 TRBV7-2 . CASSSSTGLNSPLHF
TRBJ2-2 TRBV27 . CASSLFPQIGGNTGELFF
TRBJ2-3 TRBV7-9 . CASSSLGASTDTQYF
TRBJ2-3 TRBV4-3 . CASSQQVTDTQYF
TRBJ1-1 TRBV6-5 . CASSRQGLRNTEAFF
TRBJ1-1 TRBV28 . CASDSLGVSTEAFF
TRBJ2-5 TRBV5-1 . CASQAGETQYF
TRBJ1-3 TRBV28 TRBD1 CASSSGQPSGNTIYF
TRBJ2-7 TRBV28 . CASRGYDGSYEQYF
TRBJ2-7 TRBV5-1 . CASSFDTYEQYF
TRBJ2-1 TRBV11-2 . CASSLRLADYNEQFF
TRBJ2-7 TRBV18 TRBD1 CASSPLGQGAYEQYF
TRBJ1-5 TRBV25-1 TRBD1 CASSAGQAYQPQHF
TRBJ2-6 TRBV19 . CASSFSGANVLTF
TRBJ1-6 TRBV5-1 . CASSLGVTALSNNSPLHF
TRBJ1-1 TRBV3-1/TRBV3-2 . CASSHGGNTEAFF
TRBJ2-2 TRBV5-6 . CASSFAQSNTGELFF
TRBJ2-5 TRBV3-1/TRBV3-2 TRBD2 CASSRTGTIGETQYF
TRBJ2-6 TRBV4-2 . CASSPNALTGANVLTF
TRBJ2-1 TRBV6-6 . CASSYYGGSYNEQFF
TRBJ1-4 TRBV30 TRBD1 CASSRTGGIGSEKLFF
TRBJ1-2 TRBV7-9 . CASSSDSFYGYTF
TRBJ1-1 TRBV6-5 . CASSLNQGRATEAFF
TRBJ2-2 TRBV7-2 . CASSLRGPGGLFF
TRBJ1-2 TRBV28 . CASSSGLYGYTF
TRBJ1-4 TRBV30 . CAWMGGANEKLFF
TRBJ2-5 TRBV14 . CASSLRDLQETQYF
TRBJ1-2 TRBV9 . CASSVEGGDRYGYTF
TRBJ2-3 TRBV4-1 TRBD2 CASSPSGGRQDTQYF